What follows are 30 T cell receptor beta chains derived from one specimen sequenced in a study of memory CD4+ T cells and cytomegalovirus serostatus. Produced via immunoSEQ multiplex PCR; TCRdb's table is partial and in-frame only. The sample contains about 73,000 clones, 78% of which appear only once. Single viable CD3+CD4+CD8-CD45RO+ cells were sorted as the memory CD4+ T cells. Material: memory CD4+ T cells from blood. The receptors derive from an adult in good health and CMV-seropositive.

CDR3 sequence reads: CASSLQGDRNSPLHF. The CDR3 DNA sequence: TGTGCCAGTAGTTTACAGGGGGATAGGAATTCACCCCTCCACTTT. The V call is TRBV19, the J call TRBJ1-6; 8 positions match TRBD1. V dropped 5 bases and J dropped 7; count of bases not matched to a gene: 7. CDR1 and CDR2 from the germline V gene are LNHDA and SQIVND (reference sequence). This CDR3 comprises 15 residues.

This chain links TRBV19 with TRBJ1-5; D is unresolved. The CDR3 is 14 amino acids. The germline V gene has CDR1 LNHDA and CDR2 SQIVND (reference sequence). The V gene lost 7 bases and the J gene lost 2 bases, with 12 bases spanning the gap. CDR3 residues: CASKTQIGNQPQHF. The CDR3 coding sequence is TGTGCCAGTAAGACCCAGATTGGCAATCAGCCCCAGCATTTT.

This clone was counted a single time. The chain recombines TRBV7-9 with TRBJ1-2; TRBD1 might be the D (6 bases). The CDR3 covers 14 residues. Germline V gene sequence: CDR1 SEHNR, CDR2 FQNEAQ (reference sequence). V was clipped by 5 bases and J by 5 bases, with 15 bases between them. DNA of the CDR3: TGTGCCAGCAGCCTAAAGACAGGAGAGTATGGCTACACCTTC. Translated, it gives CASSLKTGEYGYTF.

This clone appeared a single time. The chain couples TRBV28 to TRBJ1-5; D unclear. The CDR3 extends over 14 amino acids. The V end was cut by 2 bases, the J end by 3 bases, with 8 bases between. The germline gives CDR1 MDHEN, CDR2 SYDVKM. The CDR3 bases are TGTGCCAGCAGTTTAGGTCAGAACAATCAGCCCCAGCATTTT. It yields the protein CASSLGQNNQPQHF.

This sequence joins TRBV5-1 and TRBJ2-3; D not certain. V gave up 1 base and J gave up 4 bases, with 7 bases separating them. From germline, CDR1 is SGHRS and CDR2 YFSETQ. This CDR3 region has 13 residues. DNA for the CDR3: TGCGCCAGCAGCTTGCAGCCTCCAGATACGCAGTATTTT. Encoded protein: CASSLQPPDTQYF.

J is TRBJ2-1 and V is TRBV30; tentatively, D is TRBD1 (5 bases). The CDR3 sequence is 14 residues long. The germline gives CDR1 GTSNPN, CDR2 SVGIG (reference sequence). The V end was cut by 5 bases, the J end by 2 bases, with 13 bases between. CDR3 sequence (DNA): TGTGCCTGGGGGCCAGGGTTCCCCTACAATGAGCAGTTCTTC. Protein: CAWGPGFPYNEQFF. The entire variable domain, with the rest obtained from reference TRBV30 and TRBJ2-1, is as follows: SQTIHQWPATLVQPVGSPLSLECTVEGTSNPNLYWYRQAAGRGLQLLFYSVGIGQISSEVPQNLSASRPQDRQFILSSKKLLLSDSGFYLCAWGPGFPYNEQFFGPGTRLTVL.

The V call is TRBV4-2, the J call TRBJ2-4; TRBD2 is a possible D gene (6 bases). The CDR3 loop spans 19 amino acids. Per the germline V gene, CDR1 is LGHNA and CDR2 is YNFKEQ. The V and J ends lost 2 bases and 0 bases respectively, with 20 bases between them. CDR3 residues: CASSQPPGGLAIAKNIQYF. The CDR3, as DNA: TGTGCCAGCAGCCAACCTCCCGGTGGGCTAGCGATAGCCAAAAACATTCAGTACTTC.

About this clone itself: Sequence at one end of the junction differs from germline and may be a read error. The chain employs TRBV5-4 and TRBJ1-5; D may be TRBD1 (6 bases). Germline V CDR1 and CDR2: SGHNT, YYREEE (reference sequence). The CDR3 covers 18 residues. Here the CDR3 DNA reads TGCGCCAGCAGCCCATCAATGCGGGACATAGGATCCAATCAGCCCCAGCATTTT. Translation gives CASSPSMRDIGSNQPQHF.

The rearrangement uses TRBV4-3 and TRBJ2-1; TRBD1 might be the D (5 bases). This CDR3 has 16 residues. Trimming shortened V by 0 bases and J by 4 bases, and 13 bases separated the two germline ends. Germline CDR1 and CDR2: LGHNA and YSLEER. As DNA, the CDR3 is TGCGCCAGCAGCCAAGATAACAGGTGGGATTACAATGAGCAGTTCTTC. Translated, it gives CASSQDNRWDYNEQFF.

This chain uses TRBV28 with TRBJ2-2; D is possibly TRBD1 (6 bases). The germline CDR1 and CDR2 sequences are MDHEN and SYDVKM. The CDR3 length is 14 residues. The V and J ends lost 7 bases and 2 bases respectively, with 11 bases between them. CDR3 bases: TGTGCCAGCACCCCTGGGGGCAACACCGGGGAGCTGTTTTTT. This translates into CASTPGGNTGELFF.

The CDR3 nucleotides are TGCGCCAGCAGTGGCCGGCCGGGACAGGGTTTATACGAGCAGTACTTC. This encodes CASSGRPGQGLYEQYF. The chain recombines TRBV5-1 with TRBJ2-7, with 9 bases that match TRBD1. Germline assignment: CDR1 SGHRS and CDR2 YFSETQ. V trimming: 5 bases; J trimming: 4 bases; junction bases outside the gene matches: 13. The CDR3 is 16 amino acids.

This chain connects TRBV2 to TRBJ2-1; TRBD2 agrees at 10 bases. CDR3 size: 16 residues. CDR1 SNHLY and CDR2 FYNNEI come from the germline V gene. Trimming removed 6 bases from V and 9 bases from J; junction bases left unmatched: 14. CDR3 loop: CASRRNLAGGAGEQFF. The CDR3 coding sequence is TGTGCCAGCAGACGCAACTTAGCGGGAGGTGCCGGTGAGCAGTTCTTC. Variable domain in full (rest from reference TRBV2 and TRBJ2-1): EPEVTQTPSHQVTQMGQEVILRCVPISNHLYFYWYRQILGQKVEFLVSFYNNEISEKSEIFDDQFSVERPDGSNFTLKIRSTKLEDSAMYFCASRRNLAGGAGEQFFGPGTRLTVL.

The chain recombines TRBV6-6 with TRBJ1-5; 7 nucleotides align to TRBD1. The junction had 6 bases not matched to a gene; V was cut back by 5 bases and J by 5 bases. The CDR3 length is 14 residues. The V gene's germline CDR1 is MNHNY and CDR2 SVGAGI (reference sequence). The CDR3 coding sequence is TGTGCCAGCAGTCAGGGACAGCTCCATCAGCCCCAGCATTTT. Translation gives CASSQGQLHQPQHF.

The chain combines TRBV6-6 with TRBJ2-5; 8 nucleotides align to TRBD2. CDR1 is MNHNY and CDR2 is SVGAGI in the germline V gene (reference sequence). The CDR3 is made up of 14 amino acids. After removal of 4 bases from V and 5 bases from J, the junction contained 6 bases not matched to a gene. The CDR3 DNA sequence: TGTGCCAGCAGTTCCCTTATAGCGGGGGAGACCCAGTACTTC. Protein sequence: CASSSLIAGETQYF.

This clone was detected only a few times. V gene TRBV5-1 combines with J gene TRBJ1-3; the D gene is possibly TRBD1 (6 bases). CDR1 and CDR2 (germline): SGHRS, YFSETQ. V shed 5 bases and J shed 14 bases, with 17 bases lying between them. The CDR3 runs 12 residues. The CDR3 DNA is TGCGCCAGCAGGGATGAAGCGGACAGCCTATATTTT. Protein: CASRDEADSLYF.

This clone showed up just a few times. Written as DNA, the CDR3 is TGTGCCTGGAGTGTATACAGGAACACTGAAGCTTTCTTT. The encoded protein is CAWSVYRNTEAFF. The chain uses TRBV30 and TRBJ1-1; D unclear. CDR1 is GTSNPN, CDR2 SVGIG, per germline (reference sequence). The CDR3 runs 13 residues. The germline V and J ends were trimmed by 0 bases and 1 base, with 6 bases remaining between them.

This clone has just one count. The CDR3 loop reads CSAFGDTEAFF. CDR3 DNA: TGCAGTGCCTTCGGGGACACTGAAGCTTTCTTT. The chain recombines TRBV20-1 with TRBJ1-1; no definite D call. The V end lost 6 bases, the J end lost 3 bases, and 8 bases lay between the germline ends. This CDR3 has 11 residues. The germline V gene has CDR1 DFQATT and CDR2 SNEGSKA (reference sequence).

This clone is a singleton in its sample. The rearrangement joins TRBV19 to TRBJ2-7; D is uncertain. Germline CDR1 reads LNHDA; CDR2 reads SQIVND (reference sequence). CDR3 size: 13 residues. Trimming took 3 bases from V and 4 from J, leaving 10 bases between them. The CDR3 spells CASSIRGGYEQYV. The CDR3 DNA reads TGTGCCAGTAGTATTCGCGGCGGTTACGAGCAGTACGTC.

The chain links TRBV27 to TRBJ2-5; D is undetermined. There are 13 residues in the CDR3. The germline V and J ends were trimmed by 3 bases and 4 bases, with 9 bases remaining between them. Germline V gene lookup returns CDR1 MNHEY and CDR2 SMNVEV (reference sequence). DNA for the CDR3: TGTGCCAGCAGTTTTGGTGTGCGAGAGACCCAGTACTTC. Translating gives CASSFGVRETQYF.

The V and J genes are TRBV11-3 and TRBJ2-3, with D tentatively TRBD2 (6 bases). This CDR3 is built from 15 residues. V lost 4 bases to trimming and J lost 4 bases, with 15 bases between them. From germline, CDR1 is SGHNT and CDR2 YENEEA. For the CDR3, the DNA is TGTGCCAGCAGCTCCAATGGACTACAGGCAGATACGCAGTATTTT. Amino acid sequence: CASSSNGLQADTQYF. The whole variable domain, filled in from reference TRBV11-3 and TRBJ2-3, reads EAGVVQSPRYKIIEKKQPVAFWCNPISGHNTLYWYLQNLGQGPELLIRYENEEAVDDSQLPKDRFSAERLKGVDSTLKIQPAELGDSAVYLCASSSNGLQADTQYFGPGTRLTVL.

The chain couples TRBV29-1 to TRBJ2-3, with 10 bases matching TRBD2. Germline values: CDR1 SQVTM, CDR2 ANQGSEA. The CDR3 is made up of 13 amino acids. The J segment lost 3 bases and the V segment lost 4 bases, leaving 1 base of the junction unmatched. The CDR3: CSVVAGGTDTQYF. As DNA, the CDR3 is TGCAGCGTTGTAGCGGGGGGAACAGATACGCAGTATTTT.

The genes are TRBV27 and TRBJ2-3; TRBD2 matches at 8 bases. Germline values: CDR1 MNHEY, CDR2 SMNVEV (reference sequence). The ends lost 5 bases at V and 0 bases at J; junction bases unmatched: 10. The CDR3 totals 17 residues. CDR3 region: CASSPGAGDLSTDTQYF. CDR3 DNA: TGTGCCAGCAGTCCAGGAGCGGGGGACCTAAGCACAGATACGCAGTATTTT.

The chain links TRBV7-2 to TRBJ2-3, with a weak D call TRBD2 (5 bases). Trimming cost V 3 bases and J 0 bases, with 7 bases left between them. The CDR3 consists of 14 residues. CDR1 is SGHTA and CDR2 is FQGNSA in the germline V gene. The CDR3, as DNA: TGTGCCAGCAGCTTGCGGGCGAGCACAGATACGCAGTATTTT. The encoded protein is CASSLRASTDTQYF.

The V call is TRBV6-4, the J call TRBJ2-3; D perhaps matches TRBD1 (5 bases). CDR3 length: 13 residues. Per the germline V gene, CDR1 is MRHNA and CDR2 is SNTAGT. Trimming cost V 6 bases and J 8 bases, with 15 bases left between them. The CDR3 DNA reads as TGTGCCAGCAGCCCCGATATAAGGGGTACGCAGTATTTT. This sequence encodes CASSPDIRGTQYF.

The genes are TRBV5-1 and TRBJ2-7; D remains unclear. V dropped 2 bases and J dropped 4 bases, with 16 bases sitting between them. This CDR3 comprises 15 residues. Per the germline V gene, CDR1 is SGHRS and CDR2 is YFSETQ. The CDR3 sequence: CASSFVLDPAYEQYF. The CDR3, as DNA: TGCGCCAGCAGCTTCGTCCTCGACCCGGCGTACGAGCAGTACTTC.

V gene TRBV10-3 combines with J gene TRBJ2-1; no clear D. V dropped 9 bases and J dropped 7 bases, with 10 bases sitting between them. There are 11 residues in the CDR3. Germline V gene lookup returns CDR1 ENHRY and CDR2 SYGVKD. The CDR3 DNA follows: TGTGCCATACGTGACGAAAATGAGCAGTTCTTC. Translation gives CAIRDENEQFF.

This sequence joins TRBV5-8 and TRBJ1-1; D might be TRBD1 (5 bases). In germline, CDR1 is SGHTS, CDR2 YDEGEE. The V and J ends lost 5 bases and 1 base respectively, with 15 bases between them. CDR3 size: 15 residues. The CDR3 here is CASRPRSTGNTEAFF. The CDR3 DNA is TGTGCCAGCAGGCCGAGAAGCACAGGGAACACTGAAGCTTTCTTT.

This clone has just a few counts. DNA for the CDR3: TGTGCCGGTGCCCGTCGGACAGGGAGCACAGATACGCAGTATTTT. Protein product: CAGARRTGSTDTQYF. The chain combines TRBV13 with TRBJ2-3; 8 bases are a match to TRBD1. The CDR3 covers 15 residues. V lost 11 bases to trimming and J lost 0 bases; unmatched junction nucleotides: 10. Germline V gene sequence: CDR1 PRHDT, CDR2 FYEKMQ (reference sequence).

The chain carries TRBV25-1 and TRBJ2-6; D is ambiguous. V was cut by 3 bases and J by 0 bases, with 6 bases left in between. The V gene's germline CDR1 is MGHDK and CDR2 SYGVNS. The CDR3 runs to 15 residues. CDR3 amino acids: CASSEQVSGANVLTF. The CDR3 DNA sequence: TGTGCCAGCAGTGAGCAAGTCTCTGGGGCCAACGTCCTGACTTTC.

The chain recombines TRBV5-6 with TRBJ2-2; 9 bases line up with TRBD2. Germline V lookup: CDR1 SGHDT, CDR2 YYEEEE. This CDR3 region has 17 residues. The trim removed 4 bases at V and 5 bases at J, leaving 12 bases unmatched. CDR3 region: CASSPGGLAGDTGELFF. The DNA of the CDR3 is TGTGCCAGCAGCCCCGGGGGATTAGCGGGGGATACCGGGGAGCTGTTTTTT.